This TCR beta chain was observed in a study of OX40 agonist ivuxolimab in advanced cancers. Turning to the study itself: The patients received agonistic anti-OX40 (CD134) antibody ivuxolimab. Overall study findings and caveats: Certain nonresponders additionally had low normalized T-cell clonal expansion.

This clone was counted many times. Its target is not known. At cycle 4 day 1, cycle 7 day 1, and baseline, blood was sampled. The table came from immunoSEQ multiplex PCR; TCRdb's copy has only in-frame clones and leaves some out. The data show roughly 53,000 clones, with 80% to 90% seen just once and 52% held by the top ten. From germline, CDR1 is MNHGY and CDR2 SVAAGI. The CDR3 contains 10 residues. V lost 9 bases and J 8 bases, leaving 8 bases between the germline ends. V and J are TRBV6-9 and TRBJ1-3; no reliable D call. The sequence derives from an adult with an advanced solid tumor such as melanoma, head and neck, liver or kidney cancer. Sample: CD4+ or CD8+ T cells sorted from blood, taken in a trial of the OX40 agonist ivuxolimab. The CDR3 nucleotides read TGTGCCAGAGGAGGAGACACCATATATTTT. This encodes CARGGDTIYF.